One and the same sample provided the 15 T cell receptor beta chains below, sequenced in a study of response to subunit inactivated influenza vaccine. TCRdb fed the RT-PCR reads into MiXCR, producing one record per CDR3 protein. The repertoire consists of more than 700,000 distinct CDR3 sequences, with 21% occurring once and the leading ten covering roughly a tenth. Material: PBMCs from blood, obtained more than 4 days after vaccination. These TCRs come from a man aged 50 to 59 who received an inactivated influenza vaccine.

The chain carries TRBV6-2 or TRBV6-3 and TRBJ2-1, with 7 nucleotides matching TRBD2. The CDR3 consists of 15 residues. The V gene's germline CDR1 is MNHEY and CDR2 SVGEGT. Trimming at V came to 2 bases and at J to 7 bases, leaving 8 bases not matched to a gene. CDR3: CASSYEGTMRNEQFF. CDR3 nucleotide sequence: TGTGCCAGCAGTTACGAGGGGACTATGAGGAATGAGCAGTTCTTC.

The chain uses TRBV20-1 and TRBJ1-5; no firm D call. The CDR3 loop spans 15 amino acids. V lost 0 bases and J lost 4, with 13 bases in between. The germline V gene encodes CDR1 DFQATT and CDR2 SNEGSKA (reference sequence). Written as DNA, the CDR3 is TGCAGTGCTAGAGATAGGGCGTGGATGAATCAGCCCCAGCATTTT. As protein: CSARDRAWMNQPQHF.

A few counts support this clonotype. The CDR3 coding sequence is TGTGCCAGCACCCAAACTGGGGGACTCACCGGGGAGCTGTTTTTT. It is translated as CASTQTGGLTGELFF. The rearrangement uses TRBV12-3 or TRBV12-4 and TRBJ2-2, with a weak D call TRBD2 (6 bases). The CDR3 runs 15 residues. Deletions cut 7 bases from V and 4 bases from J, with 16 bases between.

The chain uses TRBV29-1 and TRBJ2-7, with D tentatively TRBD1 or TRBD2 (5 bases each). Trimming pared 3 bases from V and 4 bases from J, leaving 22 bases between. Germline lookup yields CDR1 SQVTM and CDR2 ANQGSEA. This CDR3 has 16 amino acids. The CDR3 region has the DNA TGCAGCGTTGAGTCAGGGATCAGCGGATACCCTTACGAGCAGTACTTC. This encodes CSVESGISGYPYEQYF.

This chain joins TRBV29-1 and TRBJ2-1; D uncertain. The length of the CDR3 is 14 residues. Deletions cut 3 bases from V and 4 bases from J, with 13 bases between. The germline CDR1 and CDR2 sequences are SQVTM and ANQGSEA. The CDR3 DNA reads TGCAGCGTTGAGTACTCCCTCAAATACAATGAGCAGTTCTTC. This encodes CSVEYSLKYNEQFF.

The rearrangement uses TRBV6-5 and TRBJ1-2, with a weak D call TRBD1 (6 bases). Germline CDR1 and CDR2: MNHEY and SVGAGI. V was cut by 8 bases and J by 2 bases, with 15 bases left in between. The CDR3 runs to 14 residues. The CDR3 loop is CASRSMDRNYGYTF. The CDR3 DNA is TGTGCCAGCCGTTCCATGGACAGAAACTATGGCTACACCTTC.

A few counts support this clonotype. The chain carries TRBV10-3 and TRBJ2-7; TRBD1 matches 7 bases. Looked up from germline, CDR1 is ENHRY and CDR2 is SYGVKD. Trimming took 4 bases from V and 4 from J; bases not matched to a gene: 4. This CDR3 comprises 13 residues. CDR3 in amino acids: CAISVGDRYEQYF. In nucleotides, the CDR3 is TGTGCCATCAGTGTAGGGGACAGATACGAGCAGTACTTC.

CDR3 nucleotides: TGTGCCAGCAGCCAAAGACAGGGCCCAACCTACGAGCAGTACTTC. Amino acids: CASSQRQGPTYEQYF. V gene TRBV14 combines with J gene TRBJ2-7; 7 positions agree with TRBD1. Germline lookup yields CDR1 SGHDN and CDR2 FVKESK. The CDR3 consists of 15 residues. With V trimmed by 2 bases and J by 2 bases, 6 bases remained unmatched.

This chain uses TRBV28 with TRBJ1-5; a weak D match, TRBD1 (5 bases). CDR3 length: 16 residues. Germline CDR1 reads MDHEN; CDR2 reads SYDVKM. V was trimmed by 5 bases and J by 0 bases, leaving 14 bases between them. The CDR3 protein is CASSPRKGTSNQPQHF. CDR3 coding DNA: TGTGCCAGCAGTCCCCGGAAGGGGACTAGCAATCAGCCCCAGCATTTT.

This clonotype was seen only a few times. This chain links TRBV5-1 with TRBJ2-7; tentative D call: TRBD2 (6 bases). Germline V CDR1 and CDR2: SGHRS, YFSETQ. Between the trimmed V and J ends, which lost 7 bases and 3 bases, there was a span of 17 bases. The CDR3 has 14 amino acids. The DNA of the CDR3 is TGCGCCAGCTCGACGCCCGGGGGAGTCTACGAGCAGTACTTC. This translates into CASSTPGGVYEQYF.

V is TRBV28 and J is TRBJ2-7, with D perhaps matching TRBD1 (6 bases). The ends were cut back, 5 bases at V and 0 bases at J, with 14 bases in the middle. CDR1 is MDHEN and CDR2 is SYDVKM in the germline V gene. This CDR3 region has 15 residues. The CDR3 DNA reads as TGTGCCAGCAGTCTAGGGGGTGAACGCTCCTACGAGCAGTACTTC. Translation: CASSLGGERSYEQYF.

In this sample, this clonotype turned up a few times. An end of the junction does not agree with germline; a read error may underlie this. This chain joins TRBV20-1 and TRBJ2-4, with TRBD1 as a possible D gene (6 bases). This CDR3 spans 13 amino acids. CDR1 is DFQATT, CDR2 SNEGSKA, per germline (reference sequence). CDR3 region: CSARVRTGNIQYF. The CDR3 region has the DNA TGCAGTGCCAGAGTGAGAACAGGGAACATTCAGTACTTC.

This clonotype was detected a few times. For the CDR3, the DNA is TGCGCCAGCAGCTCAAGCTCGAGCTCCTACGAGCAGTACTTC. It translates to CASSSSSSSYEQYF. This rearrangement joins TRBV5-1 to TRBJ2-7; D remains ambiguous. The CDR3 is 14 residues long. Trimming took off 3 bases at V and 0 bases at J, with 10 bases between the two ends. Germline values: CDR1 SGHRS, CDR2 YFSETQ. The variable domain in full, with the rest retrieved from reference TRBV5-1 and TRBJ2-7, is KAGVTQTPRYLIKTRGQQVTLSCSPISGHRSVSWYQQTPGQGLQFLFEYFSETQRNKGNFPGRFSGRQFSNSRSEMNVSTLELGDSALYLCASSSSSSSYEQYFGPGTRLTVT.

The chain carries TRBV7-8 and TRBJ2-2, with D unresolved. Germline CDR1 is SGHVS and CDR2 is FQNEAQ. V shed 4 bases and J shed 2 bases, with 11 bases lying between them. The CDR3 sequence is 15 residues long. The DNA of the CDR3 is TGTGCCAGCAGCTCCATCGCAACCAACACCGGGGAGCTGTTTTTT. It is translated as CASSSIATNTGELFF.

The chain has TRBV18 and TRBJ2-7; 7 positions match TRBD1. J was trimmed by 2 bases and V by 5 bases; bases with no gene match: 9. Germline CDR1 KGHSH, CDR2 LQKENI. The CDR3 runs 15 residues. The CDR3: CASSVATGAPYEQYF. The DNA of the CDR3 is TGTGCCAGCTCAGTTGCAACAGGGGCACCCTACGAGCAGTACTTC.